What follows are 3 T cell receptor beta chains derived from one specimen sequenced in a study of T-cell memory formation after mild COVID-19. TCRdb redid the calling of the 5' RACE reads with MiXCR, one entry per CDR3 protein. The repertoire consists of approximately 490,000 distinct CDR3 sequences, with around 20% occurring once and the leading ten covering around an eighth. Sequencing was carried out using PBMCs or a T cell subset sorted from them (not recorded which). All receptors derive from an adult woman who had mild COVID-19 (a few samples of this study predate the infection). Cell type and time point are not known.

This clonotype was counted only a few times. The chain is built from TRBV5-1 and TRBJ1-2; the D is unclear. Looked up from germline, CDR1 is SGHRS and CDR2 is YFSETQ. With 0 bases removed from V and 6 bases from J, the gap between germline ends came to 12 bases. The CDR3 is 14 residues long. CDR3 sequence reads: CASSLDSTLDGYTF. In DNA, the CDR3 is TGCGCCAGCAGCTTGGACAGCACCCTGGATGGCTACACCTTC.

The rearrangement uses TRBV12-3 or TRBV12-4 and TRBJ2-1; 11 bases are shared with TRBD2. The length of the CDR3 is 16 residues. V was clipped by 2 bases and J by 8 bases; unmatched bases: 8. CDR3 in DNA: TGTGCCAGCAGTTTATCCGTGGGACTAGCGGTTGATGAGCAGTTCTTC. Its protein is CASSLSVGLAVDEQFF.

This clonotype was counted between two and nine times. The chain employs TRBV12-3 or TRBV12-4 and TRBJ2-3; TRBD2 matches at 7 bases. The CDR3 runs to 14 residues. Trimming at V came to 5 bases and at J to 5 bases, leaving 7 bases not matched to a gene. CDR3 amino acids: CASSPSGDVDTQYF. The CDR3 DNA reads as TGTGCCAGCAGTCCGAGCGGGGATGTAGATACGCAGTATTTT.